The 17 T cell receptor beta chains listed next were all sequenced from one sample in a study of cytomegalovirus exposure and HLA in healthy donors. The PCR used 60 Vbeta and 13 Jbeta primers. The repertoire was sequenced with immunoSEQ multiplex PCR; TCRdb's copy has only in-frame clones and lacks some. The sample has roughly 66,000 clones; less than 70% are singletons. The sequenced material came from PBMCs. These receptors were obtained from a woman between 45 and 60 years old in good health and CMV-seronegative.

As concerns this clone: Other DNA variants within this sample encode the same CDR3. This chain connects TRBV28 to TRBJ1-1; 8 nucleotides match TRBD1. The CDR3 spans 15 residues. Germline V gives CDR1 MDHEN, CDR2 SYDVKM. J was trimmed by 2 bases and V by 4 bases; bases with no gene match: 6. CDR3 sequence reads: CASSSGTGGNTEAFF. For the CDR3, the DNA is TGTGCCAGCAGTTCGGGGACAGGTGGTAACACTGAAGCTTTCTTT.

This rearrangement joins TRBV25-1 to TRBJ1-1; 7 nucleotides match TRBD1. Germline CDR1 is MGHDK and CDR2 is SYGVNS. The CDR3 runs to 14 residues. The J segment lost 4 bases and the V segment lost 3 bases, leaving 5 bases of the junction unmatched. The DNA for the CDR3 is TGTGCCAGCAGTGATCCGACAGGGATCACTGAAGCTTTCTTT. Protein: CASSDPTGITEAFF.

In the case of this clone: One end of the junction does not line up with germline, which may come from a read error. This CDR3 reads CASSQGASTNEKLFF. The CDR3 DNA follows: TGTGCTAGCAGCCAGGGCGCGTCAACTAATGAAAAACTGTTTTTT. V and J are TRBV7-7 and TRBJ1-4, with D perhaps matching TRBD1 (5 bases). The CDR3 extends over 15 amino acids. Germline lookup yields CDR1 SSHAT and CDR2 FNYEAQ (reference sequence).

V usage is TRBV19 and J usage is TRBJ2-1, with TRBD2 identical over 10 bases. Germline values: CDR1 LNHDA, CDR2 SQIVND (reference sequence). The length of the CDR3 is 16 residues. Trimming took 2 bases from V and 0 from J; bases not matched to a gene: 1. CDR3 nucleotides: TGTGCCAGTAGTATACGGACTAGCGGCTCCTACAATGAGCAGTTCTTC. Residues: CASSIRTSGSYNEQFF.

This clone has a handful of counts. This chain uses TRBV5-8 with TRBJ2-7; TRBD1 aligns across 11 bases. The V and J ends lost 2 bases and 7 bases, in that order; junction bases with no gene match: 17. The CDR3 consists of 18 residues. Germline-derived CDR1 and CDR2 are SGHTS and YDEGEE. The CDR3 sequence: CASSLRTGGMVMVVEQYF. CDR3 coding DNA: TGTGCCAGCAGCTTACGGACAGGGGGCATGGTTATGGTAGTTGAGCAGTACTTC.

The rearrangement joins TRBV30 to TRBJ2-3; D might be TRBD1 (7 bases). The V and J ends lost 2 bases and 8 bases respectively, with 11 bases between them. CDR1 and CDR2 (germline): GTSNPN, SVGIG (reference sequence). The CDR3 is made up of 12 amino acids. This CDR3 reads CAWSSGGSTQYF. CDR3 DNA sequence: TGTGCCTGGAGTTCAGGGGGGAGTACGCAGTATTTT.

In DNA, the CDR3 is TGTGCCAGCAGTACCCGGGGTCAGCCCCAGCATTTT. Encoded protein: CASSTRGQPQHF. The rearrangement uses TRBV6-5 and TRBJ1-5; no firm D call. The V gene's germline CDR1 is MNHEY and CDR2 SVGAGI. The V end lost 5 bases, the J end lost 6 bases, and 8 bases lay between the germline ends. This CDR3 has 12 amino acids.

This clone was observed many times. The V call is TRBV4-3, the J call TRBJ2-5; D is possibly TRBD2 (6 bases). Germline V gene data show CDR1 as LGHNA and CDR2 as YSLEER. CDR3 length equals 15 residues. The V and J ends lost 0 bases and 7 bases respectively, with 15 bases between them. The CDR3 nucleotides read TGCGCCAGCAGCCAAGACGAGACTAGGGGCAGGACCCAGTACTTC. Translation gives CASSQDETRGRTQYF.

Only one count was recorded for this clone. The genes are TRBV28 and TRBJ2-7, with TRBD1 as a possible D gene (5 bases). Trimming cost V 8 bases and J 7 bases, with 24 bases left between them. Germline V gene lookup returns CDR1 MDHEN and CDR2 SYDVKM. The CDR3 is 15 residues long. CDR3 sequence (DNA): TGTGCCAGCGGCCGGCCGGACACAGGATTAGTGGAGCAGTACTTC. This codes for CASGRPDTGLVEQYF.

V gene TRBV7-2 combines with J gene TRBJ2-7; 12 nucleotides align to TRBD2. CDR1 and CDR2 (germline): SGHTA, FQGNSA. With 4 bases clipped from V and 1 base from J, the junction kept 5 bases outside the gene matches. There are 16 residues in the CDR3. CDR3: CASSSQGLAGSYEQYF. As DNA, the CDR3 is TGTGCCAGCAGCTCTCAGGGACTAGCGGGTTCCTACGAGCAGTACTTC.

CDR3 DNA: TGTGCCAGTAGTATACAACAGGGGGCTAGCAATCAGCCCCAGCATTTT. This translates into CASSIQQGASNQPQHF. This chain links TRBV19 with TRBJ1-5, with 9 bases aligning to TRBD1. V lost 2 bases to trimming and J lost 0 bases; unmatched junction nucleotides: 2. CDR1 is LNHDA, CDR2 SQIVND, per germline (reference sequence). The CDR3 is made up of 16 amino acids.

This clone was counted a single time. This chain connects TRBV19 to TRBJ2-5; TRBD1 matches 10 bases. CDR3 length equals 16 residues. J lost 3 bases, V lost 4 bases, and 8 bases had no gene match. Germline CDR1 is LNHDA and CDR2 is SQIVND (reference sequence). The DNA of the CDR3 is TGTGCCAGTAGTACCAATCCGGGGACAGGGGAAGAGACCCAGTACTTC. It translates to CASSTNPGTGEETQYF.

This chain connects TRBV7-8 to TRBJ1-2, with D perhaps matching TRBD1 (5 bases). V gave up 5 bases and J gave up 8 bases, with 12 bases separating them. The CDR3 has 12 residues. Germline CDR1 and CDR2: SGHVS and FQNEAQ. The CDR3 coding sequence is TGTGCCAGCAGCCCAGGGATAGGGGGCTACACCTTC. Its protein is CASSPGIGGYTF.

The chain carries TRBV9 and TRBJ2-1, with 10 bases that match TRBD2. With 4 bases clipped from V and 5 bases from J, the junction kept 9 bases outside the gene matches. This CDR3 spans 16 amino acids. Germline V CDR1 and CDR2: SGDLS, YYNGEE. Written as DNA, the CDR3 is TGTGCCAGCAGCTCCCGTTCCGGGACTAGCGACAATGAGCAGTTCTTC. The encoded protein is CASSSRSGTSDNEQFF.

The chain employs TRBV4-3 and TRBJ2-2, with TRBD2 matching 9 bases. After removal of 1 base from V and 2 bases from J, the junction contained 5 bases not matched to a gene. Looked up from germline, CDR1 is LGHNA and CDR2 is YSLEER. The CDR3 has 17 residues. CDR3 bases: TGCGCCAGCAGCCAAGGGTCAGCGGGAGGCAACACCGGGGAGCTGTTTTTT. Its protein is CASSQGSAGGNTGELFF.

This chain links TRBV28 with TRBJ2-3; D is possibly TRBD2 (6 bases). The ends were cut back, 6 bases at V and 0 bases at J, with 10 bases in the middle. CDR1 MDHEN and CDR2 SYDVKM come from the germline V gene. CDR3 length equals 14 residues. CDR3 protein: CASRRSGSTDTQYF. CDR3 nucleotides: TGTGCCAGCAGGCGGAGCGGGAGCACAGATACGCAGTATTTT.

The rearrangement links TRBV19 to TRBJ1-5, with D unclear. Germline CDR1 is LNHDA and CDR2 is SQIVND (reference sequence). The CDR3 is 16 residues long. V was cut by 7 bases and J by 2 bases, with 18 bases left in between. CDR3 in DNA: TGTGCCAGTAAGAGGGTGGGAGCCGTGGGCAATCAGCCCCAGCATTTT. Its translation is CASKRVGAVGNQPQHF.